These T cell receptor beta chains were read from a single sample in a study of blood T cell repertoires in COVID-19. TCRdb keeps only in-frame clones here, not all; method: immunoSEQ multiplex PCR. The sample yields tens of thousands of clones, around nine tenths seen once. Sequencing was carried out using peripheral blood. The receptors shown here come from a man aged 50-60 years with COVID-19, enrolled during active disease. CDR3s include the opening cysteine and the closing phenylalanine or tryptophan. Each record gives: clone size, V gene, CDR3 length, D gene, J gene, CDR3 protein, CDR3 DNA. D genes are given only for firm matches. Clone size is stated in some rows and not others, as once, few, many or a class when expanded.

>once|TRBV27|14|NA|TRBJ1-5
CASSLGRSNQPQHF
TGTGCCAGCAGTTTGGGGAGGAGCAATCAGCCCCAGCATTTT
>NA|TRBV6-1|16|NA|TRBJ1-3
CASSEQGGWSGNTIYF
TGTGCCAGCAGTGAGCAGGGAGGATGGTCGGGAAACACCATATATTTT
>NA|TRBV29-1|12|TRBD1|TRBJ1-4
CSAGTGFEKLFF
TGCAGCGCCGGGACAGGGTTTGAAAAACTGTTTTTT
>NA|TRBV21-1|16|NA|TRBJ1-4
CASSTNGKSGNEKLFF
TGTGCCAGCAGCACCAACGGGAAGAGTGGGAATGAAAAACTGTTTTTT
>NA|TRBV11-2|12|NA|TRBJ2-7
CASSLGDYEQYF
TGTGCCAGCAGCTTAGGAGACTACGAGCAGTACTTC
>once|TRBV7-8|14|TRBD1|TRBJ2-7
CASSFVQGASEQYF
TGTGCCAGCAGCTTTGTGCAGGGGGCTTCCGAGCAGTACTTC
>NA|TRBV6-5|14|NA|TRBJ2-5
CASSYGAGVETQYF
TGTGCCAGCAGTTACGGTGCAGGGGTGGAGACCCAGTACTTC
>NA|TRBV18|13|TRBD1|TRBJ1-1
CASSRDRNTEAFF
TGTGCCAGCTCGCGGGACAGGAACACTGAAGCTTTCTTT
>NA|TRBV2|16|NA|TRBJ1-6
CASSSTGDSYNSPLHF
TGTGCCAGCAGTTCGACAGGAGACTCCTATAATTCACCCCTCCACTTT
>NA|TRBV4-3|17|NA|TRBJ2-1
CASSPLDLPSSYNEQFF
TGCGCCAGCAGCCCCCTAGACCTTCCGAGCTCCTACAATGAGCAGTTCTTC
>few|TRBV7-9|14|NA|TRBJ1-6
CASSLAPRVGPLHF
TGTGCCAGCAGCTTAGCACCCCGGGTGGGACCCCTCCACTTT
>NA|TRBV4-3|15|TRBD1|TRBJ1-2
CASSQSGQGSYGYTF
TGCGCCAGCAGCCAATCTGGACAGGGGAGCTATGGCTACACCTTC
>NA|TRBV24-1|15|TRBD1|TRBJ2-7
CATSDGTGTGYEQYF
TGTGCCACCAGTGACGGGACAGGGACAGGGTACGAGCAGTACTTC
>NA|TRBV4-1|15|NA|TRBJ2-7
CASSPPERPIYEQYF
TGCGCCAGCAGCCCACCGGAGCGGCCTATCTACGAGCAGTACTTC
>NA|TRBV19|15|TRBD1|TRBJ2-7
CASSITGTGFGEQYF
TGTGCCAGTAGTATAACCGGGACAGGGTTCGGCGAGCAGTACTTC
>NA|TRBV28|13|TRBD1|TRBJ1-6
CASSDRQGGPLHF
TGTGCCAGCAGTGACCGACAGGGGGGACCCCTCCACTTT
>NA|TRBV5-1|14|NA|TRBJ1-3
CASSLEQGRGTIYF
TGCGCCAGCAGCTTGGAGCAAGGCCGAGGCACCATATATTTT
>NA|TRBV9|13|NA|TRBJ2-2
CASNSGFGGELFF
TGTGCCAGCAACAGCGGATTCGGCGGGGAGCTGTTTTTT
>NA|TRBV30|15|TRBD1|TRBJ1-2
CAWSGPAGGVGGYTF
TGTGCCTGGAGTGGCCCGGCAGGGGGCGTGGGGGGCTACACCTTC
>NA|TRBV24-1|13|NA|TRBJ1-2
CATSDFSGNGYTF
TGTGCCACCAGTGATTTCTCGGGGAACGGCTACACCTTC
>NA|TRBV5-1|18|TRBD1|TRBJ1-2
CASSLAGQGAALNYGYTF
TGCGCCAGCAGCTTGGCGGGACAGGGTGCCGCTTTAAACTATGGCTACACCTTC
>NA|TRBV5-5|18|TRBD2|TRBJ2-1
CASSHTSGRGGSYNEQFF
TGTGCCAGCAGCCATACTAGCGGGAGGGGGGGCTCCTACAATGAGCAGTTCTTC
>NA|TRBV15|15|TRBD2|TRBJ2-7
CATSRDKLAGWEQYF
TGTGCCACCAGCAGAGATAAACTAGCGGGATGGGAGCAGTACTTC
>NA|TRBV28|15|TRBD1|TRBJ2-1
CASTTGQGAGNEQFF
TGTGCCAGCACCACGGGACAGGGGGCAGGTAATGAGCAGTTCTTC
>NA|TRBV25-1|16|TRBD1|TRBJ2-1
CASSKDRVSSYNEQFF
TGTGCCAGCAGTAAGGACAGGGTCAGCTCCTACAATGAGCAGTTCTTC
>NA|TRBV2|14|NA|TRBJ1-5
CASREMLSNQPQHF
TGTGCCAGCAGAGAGATGCTAAGCAATCAGCCCCAGCATTTT
>NA|TRBV19|14|NA|TRBJ2-6
CASTGSSGANVLTF
TGTGCCAGTACGGGGAGCTCTGGGGCCAACGTCCTGACTTTC
>NA|TRBV10-3|11|NA|TRBJ2-1
CAISSGNEQFF
TGTGCCATTTCCAGCGGCAATGAGCAGTTCTTC
>NA|TRBV25-1|12|NA|TRBJ1-3
CASSEYRETIYF
TGTGCCAGCAGTGAATACAGGGAAACCATATATTTT
>NA|TRBV5-5|17|NA|TRBJ2-4
CASLQIRSGGLKNIQYF
TGTGCCAGCCTCCAAATCAGATCCGGGGGGCTAAAAAACATTCAGTACTTC
>NA|TRBV27|13|NA|TRBJ2-7
CASSSSLSYEQYF
TGTGCCAGCAGTTCAAGCCTCTCCTACGAGCAGTACTTC
>NA|TRBV19|18|NA|TRBJ2-2
CASSIVLAPSRDTGELFF
TGTGCCAGTAGTATAGTTTTGGCACCAAGTCGGGACACCGGGGAGCTGTTTTTT
>NA|TRBV28|14|TRBD1|TRBJ1-1
CASNRDRVGTEAFF
TGTGCCAGCAACCGGGACAGGGTCGGCACTGAAGCTTTCTTT
>NA|TRBV4-2|14|TRBD1|TRBJ2-7
CASSQDSRDRVPYF
TGTGCCAGCAGCCAAGATAGCCGGGACAGGGTCCCTTACTTC
>NA|TRBV5-1|15|TRBD1|TRBJ2-4
CASSLSPGQGGIQYF
TGCGCCAGCAGCTTGTCCCCGGGACAGGGAGGCATTCAGTACTTC
>NA|TRBV19|14|TRBD1|TRBJ2-7
CASKDTGETYEQYF
TGTGCCAGTAAGGACACAGGGGAGACCTACGAGCAGTACTTC
>once|TRBV6-2/TRBV6-3|14|NA|TRBJ1-2
CASSYSLGVTGYTF
TGTGCCAGCAGTTACAGCCTAGGGGTTACTGGCTACACCTTC
>NA|TRBV19|20|NA|TRBJ1-5
CASSTSRGSGQIYSNQPQHF
TGTGCCAGTAGTACCTCCAGGGGTTCGGGTCAGATCTATAGCAATCAGCCCCAGCATTTT
>NA|TRBV18|14|NA|TRBJ2-3
CASSPRLEGDTQYF
TGTGCCAGCTCACCACGGCTAGAGGGAGATACGCAGTATTTT
>NA|TRBV28|13|TRBD1|TRBJ1-4
CASKGTGIEKLFF
TGTGCCAGCAAGGGGACAGGGATCGAAAAACTGTTTTTT
>NA|TRBV6-6|12|NA|TRBJ1-1
CASRNSGNEAFF
TGTGCCAGCAGGAACTCAGGGAATGAAGCTTTCTTT
>NA|TRBV12-3/TRBV12-4|13|NA|TRBJ2-7
CASSYRVSNEQYF
TGTGCCAGCAGTTACAGGGTTAGTAACGAGCAGTACTTC
>NA|TRBV6-5|16|TRBD1|TRBJ2-2
CASSFRDRDHTGELFF
TGTGCCAGCAGTTTCCGGGACAGGGACCACACCGGGGAGCTGTTTTTT
>NA|TRBV11-3|13|NA|TRBJ2-5
CASSPPGGETQYF
TGTGCCAGCAGCCCCCCGGGTGGAGAGACCCAGTACTTC
>NA|TRBV28|13|NA|TRBJ1-1
CASSFPSLRAAFF
TGTGCCAGCAGTTTCCCCTCACTGAGGGCTGCTTTCTTT
>NA|TRBV4-3|13|TRBD1|TRBJ1-1
CASSQNPGQTAFF
TGCGCCAGCAGCCAGAATCCGGGACAGACGGCTTTCTTT
>NA|TRBV28|14|NA|TRBJ2-4
CASSFLNRPNIQYF
TGTGCCAGCAGTTTTTTAAACAGGCCAAACATTCAGTACTTC
>NA|TRBV2|15|TRBD2|TRBJ2-1
CASTLGTSGPSGQFF
TGTGCCAGCACCCTCGGGACTAGCGGGCCCAGCGGGCAGTTCTTC
>NA|TRBV4-2|17|NA|TRBJ2-2
CASSQDRGRGNTGELFF
TGTGCCAGCAGCCAAGATAGGGGCAGGGGTAACACCGGGGAGCTGTTTTTT
>few|TRBV7-2|16|NA|TRBJ1-5
CASSLGVQGSNQPQHF
TGTGCCAGCAGCTTAGGTGTCCAGGGTAGCAATCAGCCCCAGCATTTT
>NA|TRBV18|12|NA|TRBJ2-1
CASSRTVDEQFF
TGTGCCAGCTCACGGACAGTTGATGAGCAGTTCTTC
>NA|TRBV2|20|TRBD2|TRBJ2-1
CASRPRRTSGSSYAYNEQFF
TGTGCCAGCAGACCCCGACGGACTAGCGGGTCCTCTTATGCCTACAATGAGCAGTTCTTC
>NA|TRBV29-1|12|TRBD1|TRBJ1-4
CSGQDRVEGLFF
TGCAGCGGCCAGGACAGGGTTGAGGGGCTGTTTTTT
>NA|TRBV12-3/TRBV12-4|12|NA|TRBJ1-4
CASSLRGEKLFF
TGTGCCAGCAGTTTACGGGGTGAAAAACTGTTTTTT
>NA|TRBV29-1|16|TRBD1|TRBJ1-1
CSVEWGDRWSAPTAFF
TGCAGCGTTGAATGGGGGGACAGGTGGTCGGCCCCGACAGCTTTCTTT